These 3 T cell receptor beta chains were sequenced from one sample in a study of early T cells in non-severe SARS-CoV-2 infection. A single record per CDR3 protein comes from TCRdb applying MiXCR to the 5' RACE reads. The sample includes about 92,000 distinct CDR3 sequences, approximately 15% of them seen just once. The sequenced sample consisted of whole blood. All receptors derive from an adult who was a healthcare worker with PCR-confirmed SARS-CoV-2 infection or an uninfected control (not recorded which).

This clonotype was found a few times. The chain links TRBV7-2 to TRBJ1-1; D unclear. CDR1 is SGHTA and CDR2 is FQGNSA in the germline V gene. The CDR3 contains 14 residues. V lost 1 base and J lost 5, with 11 bases in between. In nucleotides, the CDR3 is TGTGCCAGCAGCTTAGGGCCGGGGAGGACTGAAGCTTTCTTT. Protein: CASSLGPGRTEAFF.

This clonotype was counted only a few times. This sequence joins TRBV6-1 and TRBJ1-5; perhaps TRBD1 as D (5 bases). Germline CDR1 reads MNHNS; CDR2 reads SASEGT. The CDR3 consists of 17 residues. Deletions cut 3 bases from V and 4 bases from J, with 19 bases between. CDR3 loop: CASSDSDRASGNQPQHF. The CDR3 region has the DNA TGTGCCAGCAGTGATTCAGACCGGGCCTCAGGGAATCAGCCCCAGCATTTT.

This clonotype has a handful of counts. The chain uses TRBV5-4 and TRBJ2-2, with D possibly being TRBD1 (5 bases). Looked up from germline, CDR1 is SGHNT and CDR2 is YYREEE (reference sequence). V gave up 2 bases and J gave up 0 bases, with 5 bases separating them. The length of the CDR3 is 14 residues. Here the CDR3 reads CASSFRANTGELFF. The CDR3 DNA reads TGTGCCAGCAGCTTCAGGGCGAACACCGGGGAGCTGTTTTTT.